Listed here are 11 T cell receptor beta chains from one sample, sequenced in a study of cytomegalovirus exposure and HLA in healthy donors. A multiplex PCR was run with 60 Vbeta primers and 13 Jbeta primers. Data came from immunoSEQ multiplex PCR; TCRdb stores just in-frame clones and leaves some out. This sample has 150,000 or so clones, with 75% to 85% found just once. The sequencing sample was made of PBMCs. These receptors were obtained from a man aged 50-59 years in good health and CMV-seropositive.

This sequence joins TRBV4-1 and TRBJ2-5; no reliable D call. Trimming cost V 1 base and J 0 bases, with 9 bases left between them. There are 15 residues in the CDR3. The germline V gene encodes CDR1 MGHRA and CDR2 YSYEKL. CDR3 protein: CASSQVPAYQETQYF. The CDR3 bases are TGCGCCAGCAGCCAAGTCCCCGCGTACCAAGAGACCCAGTACTTC.

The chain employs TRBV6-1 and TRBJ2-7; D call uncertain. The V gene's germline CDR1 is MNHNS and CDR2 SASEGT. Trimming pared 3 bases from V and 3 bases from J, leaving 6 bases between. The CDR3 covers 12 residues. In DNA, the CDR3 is TGTGCCAGCAGTGAGCGGTTCTACGAGCAGTACGTC. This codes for CASSERFYEQYV.

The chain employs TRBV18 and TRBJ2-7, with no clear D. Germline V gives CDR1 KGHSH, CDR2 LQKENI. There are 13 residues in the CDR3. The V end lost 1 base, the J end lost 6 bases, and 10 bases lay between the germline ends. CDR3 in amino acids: CASSPLEAAEQYV. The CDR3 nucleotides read TGTGCCAGCTCACCACTTGAGGCGGCCGAGCAGTACGTC.

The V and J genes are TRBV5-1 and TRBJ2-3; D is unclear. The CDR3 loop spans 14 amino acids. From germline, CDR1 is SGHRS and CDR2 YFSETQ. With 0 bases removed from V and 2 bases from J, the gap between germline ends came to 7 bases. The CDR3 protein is CASSLALITDTQYF. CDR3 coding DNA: TGCGCCAGCAGCTTGGCACTCATCACAGATACGCAGTATTTT.

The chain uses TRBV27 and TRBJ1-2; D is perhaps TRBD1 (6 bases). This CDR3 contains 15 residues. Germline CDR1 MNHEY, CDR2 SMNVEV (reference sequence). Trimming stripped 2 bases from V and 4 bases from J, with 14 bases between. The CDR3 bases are TGTGCCAGCAGTTTAATTAAAGGGGGGGGCTATGGCTACACCTTC. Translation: CASSLIKGGGYGYTF.

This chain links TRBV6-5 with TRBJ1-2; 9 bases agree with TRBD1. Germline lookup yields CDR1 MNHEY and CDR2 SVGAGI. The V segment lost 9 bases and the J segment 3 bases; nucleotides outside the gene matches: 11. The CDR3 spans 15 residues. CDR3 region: CASKPGQGSHYGYTF. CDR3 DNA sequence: TGTGCCAGTAAACCGGGACAGGGTTCACACTATGGCTACACCTTC.

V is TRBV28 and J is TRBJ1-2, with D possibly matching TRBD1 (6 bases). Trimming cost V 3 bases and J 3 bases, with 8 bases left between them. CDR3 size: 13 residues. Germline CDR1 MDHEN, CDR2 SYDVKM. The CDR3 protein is CASSLGTHYGYTF. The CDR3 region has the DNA TGTGCCAGCAGTTTGGGGACACACTATGGCTACACCTTC.

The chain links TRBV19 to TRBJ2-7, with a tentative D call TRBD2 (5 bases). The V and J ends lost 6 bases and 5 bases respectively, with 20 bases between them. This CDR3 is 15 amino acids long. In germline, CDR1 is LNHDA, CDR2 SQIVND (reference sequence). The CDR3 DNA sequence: TGTGCCAGTAGCGACTATCGAGTCCCGTCGAACGAGCAGTACTTC. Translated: CASSDYRVPSNEQYF.

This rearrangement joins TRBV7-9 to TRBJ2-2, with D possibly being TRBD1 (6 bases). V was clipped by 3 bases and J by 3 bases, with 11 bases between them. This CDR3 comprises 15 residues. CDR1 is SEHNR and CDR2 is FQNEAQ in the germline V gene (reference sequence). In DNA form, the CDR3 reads TGTGCCAGCAGCTTGGGCAGGGGTGACACCGGGGAGCTGTTTTTT. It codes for CASSLGRGDTGELFF.

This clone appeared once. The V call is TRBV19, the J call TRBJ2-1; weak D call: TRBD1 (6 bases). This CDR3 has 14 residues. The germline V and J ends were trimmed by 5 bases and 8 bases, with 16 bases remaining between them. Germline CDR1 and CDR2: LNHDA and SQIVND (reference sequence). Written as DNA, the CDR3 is TGTGCCAGTAGTTTCAACCAGCACAGGGATGAGCAGTTCTTC. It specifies CASSFNQHRDEQFF.

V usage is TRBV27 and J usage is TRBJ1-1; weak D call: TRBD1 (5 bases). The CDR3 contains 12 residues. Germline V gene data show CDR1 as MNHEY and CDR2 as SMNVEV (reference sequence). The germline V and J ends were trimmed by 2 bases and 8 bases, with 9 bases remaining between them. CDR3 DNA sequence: TGTGCCAGCAGTTTAGGTACAGGAGAAGCTTTCTTT. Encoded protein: CASSLGTGEAFF.